This paragraph covers one T cell receptor beta chain sequence. This clone was counted at least ten times. The clone's antigen remains unknown. One base away there is no much larger clone; base qualities are not given. Relative to germline, V is 11 bases shorter and J is 9 bases shorter, with 20 bases between their ends. The CDR3, from cysteine to phenylalanine, totals 13 residues. This entry keeps only the CDR3 DNA: 39 bases, framed from base 1. The germline V gene encodes CDR1 LNHDA and CDR2 SQIVND (reference sequence). This sample was included in a study of T cell responses to AZD1222 COVID-19 vaccine (dated by TCRdb to the early 2020s). In the study overall: A total of 233 trial participants underwent TCR sequencing, of whom around 200 received two doses of AZD1222 and about 26 received two doses of the MenACWY control vaccine. Trial participants were enrolled by age into 18-55, 56-69 and 70-plus year subgroups, with about 150, 28 and 57 TCR-sequenced participants respectively. The research as a whole found: Conclusions about previously exposed vaccinees are limited because only a handful of AZD1222 recipients were SARS-CoV-2 seropositive at baseline. Participants were mostly white British, with more females than males. The authors suggested clonal diversity may have been underestimated. No day 14 peak-response samples were available, so repertoires were characterized only after the peak T cell response. After two AZD1222 doses, spike-specific TCR breadth and depth were significantly higher than at day 0 and than in MenACWY recipients. In the small 56-69-year group, the increase in depth fell short of significance, most likely because of low power. The whole spike protein was spanned by vaccine-associated CD4 TCRs, and dominant responses were seen in regions 160-218 and 743-854. Reportedly, close to half of the unique spike-specific TCRs recognized epitopes lying outside the regions that are mutated in the B.1.351 and B.1.1.7 variants.

The CDR3 regions of human TCRbeta chains were analyzed by immunosequencing. On the study's bioinformatics: TCRs in the repertoires were compared against a reference library of SARS-CoV-2-specific TCRs that had been generated with the MIRA antigen-specificity platform. Breadth was defined as the fraction of unique TCRs that were SARS-CoV-2-associated, and depth was defined as the fraction of total T cells that were SARS-CoV-2-associated. Each spike-specific TCR was assigned to its reactive spike region and to a CD4 or CD8 class using the MIRA data. Log10-transformed breadth and depth values were compared by one-way ANOVA with Sidak's multiple comparisons tests. TCRdb retrieved this table from immuneACCESS and kept in-frame rearrangements only. Not all clones are present; in checked studies, unresolved V genes account for under half, and no reason is known for the remainder. D and trimming come from the DNA, and the V and J calls and clone size come from that table. The sample yields approximately 100,000 clones; 85% to 90% were counted once. Clones ranked in the top ten supply around 5% of the sample.

The label giving this sample's time point can be read as: about 28 days (+/-7) after the second vaccine dose. AZD1222 recipients with second doses at about 4 weeks or about 12 weeks were pooled, because spike-specific TCR depth and breadth did not differ between schedules. Samples from vaccinated people were obtained from the UK trials COV001 and COV002, which included a single-blind randomized controlled phase 2/3 trial of AZD1222 (ChAdOx1 nCoV-19) in healthy adults. For TCRbeta chain sequencing, PBMC samples were collected from trial participants at day 0 and at day 28 after the second dose. The sample consisted of peripheral blood, taken 28 days after the second AZD1222 dose. The V and J segments used are TRBV19 and TRBJ1-3; matching of 5 bases hints at TRBD1 as the D gene. The clonotype comes from an adult who received the AZD1222 COVID-19 vaccine. CDR3 protein: CAAQSGPGGTIYF. The sequenced DNA: TGTGCCGCCCAGAGTGGGCCCGGGGGCACCATATATTTT.